The 26 T cell receptor beta chains reported below all come from one sample, sequenced in a study of CD8 T cells in Susac syndrome. An input of about 0.5 to 1 ug of RNA was subjected to reverse transcription using random hexamers. TCRdb re-analysed the immunoSEQ multiplex PCR reads in MiXCR, keeping a single row per CDR3 protein. The data show about 240,000 distinct CDR3 sequences, about 96% seen once. The sequencing input was CD4+ T cells from PBMCs. All receptors derive from a human donor with Susac syndrome.

This clonotype was observed a single time. CDR3 residues: CATSRGQLAGISYNEQFF. The DNA for the CDR3 is TGTGCCACCAGCAGAGGTCAGCTAGCGGGGATATCCTACAATGAGCAGTTCTTC. The chain joins TRBV15 to TRBJ2-1, with 9 bases aligning to TRBD2. V lost 1 base and J lost 1; bases outside the gene matches: 8. The CDR3 contains 18 residues. Germline assignment: CDR1 LNHNV and CDR2 YYDKDF (reference sequence).

This sequence joins TRBV3-1 and TRBJ2-5; 12 bases map to TRBD2. The trim removed 4 bases at V and 4 bases at J, leaving 7 bases unmatched. The CDR3 runs 16 residues. Germline assignment: CDR1 LGHDT and CDR2 YNNKEL (reference sequence). The CDR3 here is CASSPSAGLAGETQYF. The CDR3 DNA is TGTGCCAGCAGCCCCTCAGCGGGACTAGCGGGAGAGACCCAGTACTTC.

The rearrangement joins TRBV2 to TRBJ2-1; 7 bases match TRBD1. Germline V gene sequence: CDR1 SNHLY, CDR2 FYNNEI. Germline trimming cut 6 bases from V and 7 bases from J; bases unmatched to any gene: 3. This CDR3 has 12 amino acids. DNA for the CDR3: TGTGCCAGCAGCGTACAGGGGAATGAGCAGTTCTTC. Protein product: CASSVQGNEQFF.

This chain connects TRBV7-6 to TRBJ2-5; D remains unclear. CDR3 size: 13 residues. CDR1 is SGHVS and CDR2 is FNYEAQ in the germline V gene. V was pared by 7 bases and J by 2 bases, with 11 bases between. In DNA, the CDR3 is TGTGCCAGCACCCCAGCGTCACAAGAGACCCAGTACTTC. Amino acid sequence: CASTPASQETQYF.

The CDR3 loop is CASSFRDRDTIYF. CDR3 DNA sequence: TGTGCCAGCAGTTTTAGGGACAGAGACACCATATATTTT. V gene TRBV12-3 or TRBV12-4 combines with J gene TRBJ1-3; 7 bases fit TRBD1. This CDR3 has 13 residues. Germline trimming cut 3 bases from V and 8 bases from J; bases unmatched to any gene: 4.

The genes are TRBV3-1 and TRBJ2-5; tentatively, D is TRBD2 (6 bases). This CDR3 is built from 14 residues. Germline lookup yields CDR1 LGHDT and CDR2 YNNKEL (reference sequence). Trimming took 6 bases from V and 6 from J, leaving 17 bases between them. The CDR3 DNA reads as TGTGCCAGCAGTTACCGCTCGAGCGGGCAGACCCAGTACTTC. Encoded protein: CASSYRSSGQTQYF.

The V call is TRBV19, the J call TRBJ2-6, with unresolved D. The germline CDR1 and CDR2 sequences are LNHDA and SQIVND (reference sequence). This CDR3 is built from 13 residues. V gave up 10 bases and J gave up 2 bases, with 9 bases separating them. CDR3 region: CATEVTGANVLTF. CDR3 DNA sequence: TGTGCCACCGAGGTTACTGGGGCCAACGTCCTGACTTTC.

The rearrangement links TRBV20-1 to TRBJ1-2, with D maybe TRBD1 (6 bases). Trimming left V 6 bases short and J 8 bases short, with 19 bases between. The CDR3 runs to 13 residues. Germline CDR1 reads DFQATT; CDR2 reads SNEGSKA (reference sequence). CDR3 DNA: TGCAGTGCCTCAAAGGGGGGTCTTTCGGGCTACACCTTC. This gives the protein CSASKGGLSGYTF.

The V call is TRBV11-2, the J call TRBJ1-2; weak D call: TRBD1 (6 bases). The CDR3 sequence is 14 residues long. Germline-derived CDR1 and CDR2 are SGHAT and FQNNGV. V dropped 3 bases and J dropped 9 bases, with 17 bases sitting between them. CDR3 DNA sequence: TGTGCCAGCAGCTTTATGGGGGGGGCTCGGAGCTACACCTTC. This encodes CASSFMGGARSYTF.

This clonotype occurred a few times. The chain is built from TRBV18 and TRBJ1-1; 7 bases align to TRBD1. With V trimmed by 4 bases and J by 0 bases, 2 bases remained unmatched. Per the germline V gene, CDR1 is KGHSH and CDR2 is LQKENI. The CDR3 has 14 residues. The CDR3 DNA is TGTGCCAGCTCACAGGGACAGATGAACACTGAAGCTTTCTTT. This sequence encodes CASSQGQMNTEAFF.

This clonotype was counted once. The V and J genes are TRBV7-9 and TRBJ1-1; weak D call: TRBD1 (5 bases). Trimming pared 5 bases from V and 1 base from J, leaving 11 bases between. Germline lookup yields CDR1 SEHNR and CDR2 FQNEAQ (reference sequence). The CDR3 spans 14 residues. CDR3 protein: CASSPPDRNTEAFF. CDR3 bases: TGTGCCAGCAGCCCCCCCGACAGGAACACTGAAGCTTTCTTT.

The rearrangement links TRBV4-1 to TRBJ1-2, with D uncertain. The CDR3 extends over 15 amino acids. Trimming cost V 3 bases and J 0 bases, with 11 bases left between them. Germline V gene sequence: CDR1 MGHRA, CDR2 YSYEKL. The CDR3 here is CASSHTPEANYGYTF. The DNA for the CDR3 is TGCGCCAGCAGCCACACACCGGAAGCTAACTATGGCTACACCTTC.

The chain couples TRBV10-3 to TRBJ2-7; a possible D gene is TRBD2 (6 bases). Trimming pared 7 bases from V and 2 bases from J, leaving 9 bases between. This CDR3 has 12 amino acids. The germline CDR1 and CDR2 sequences are ENHRY and SYGVKD. Written as DNA, the CDR3 is TGTGCCATCACCGGGAGTACCTACGAGCAGTACTTC. It is translated as CAITGSTYEQYF.

The genes are TRBV30 and TRBJ1-1, with D hard to call. V was clipped by 1 base and J by 8 bases, with 14 bases between them. Germline CDR1 GTSNPN, CDR2 SVGIG (reference sequence). The CDR3 sequence is 13 residues long. CDR3: CAWSAYLGPEAFF. CDR3 nucleotides: TGTGCCTGGAGTGCTTACTTGGGCCCCGAAGCTTTCTTT.

The chain joins TRBV4-1 to TRBJ1-3; 7 bases map to TRBD1. The V and J ends lost 1 base and 2 bases, in that order; junction bases with no gene match: 2. This CDR3 contains 15 residues. From germline, CDR1 is MGHRA and CDR2 YSYEKL. The CDR3 coding sequence is TGCGCCAGCAGCCAAGGACAGGGTACTGGAAACACCATATATTTT. Translation gives CASSQGQGTGNTIYF.

The chain has TRBV5-1 and TRBJ2-7, with 7 bases aligning to TRBD1. The CDR3 extends over 14 amino acids. V lost 3 bases to trimming and J lost 5 bases; unmatched junction nucleotides: 8. CDR1 SGHRS and CDR2 YFSETQ come from the germline V gene. The chain's CDR3 is CASSSLLTGNEQYF. CDR3 nucleotide sequence: TGCGCCAGCAGCTCACTACTGACAGGGAACGAGCAGTACTTC.

V usage is TRBV30 and J usage is TRBJ1-5, with D perhaps TRBD1 (5 bases). Germline CDR1 and CDR2: GTSNPN and SVGIG (reference sequence). This CDR3 comprises 13 residues. The germline V and J ends were trimmed by 2 bases and 5 bases, with 10 bases remaining between them. For the CDR3, the DNA is TGTGCCTGGAGTTCCACAGGAGATCAGCCCCAGCATTTT. Its translation: CAWSSTGDQPQHF.

V and J are TRBV29-1 and TRBJ1-1; possible D gene TRBD1, 6 bases. The CDR3 has 13 residues. V lost 3 bases and J 4 bases, leaving 12 bases between the germline ends. Germline V gene data show CDR1 as SQVTM and CDR2 as ANQGSEA. The CDR3 DNA reads TGCAGCGTTGAGCGCGAACAGGGCACTGAAGCTTTCTTT. This sequence encodes CSVEREQGTEAFF.

The rearrangement joins TRBV28 to TRBJ2-7; 7 positions agree with TRBD2. Germline CDR1 reads MDHEN; CDR2 reads SYDVKM. V shed 5 bases, J shed 3 bases, and the junction held 7 bases outside the gene matches. CDR3 length: 14 residues. CDR3 coding DNA: TGTGCCAGCAGTCTCCGGCGGGGGAGCTACGAGCAGTACTTC. Translating gives CASSLRRGSYEQYF.

J is TRBJ1-2 and V is TRBV30; perhaps TRBD1 as D (5 bases). V shed 5 bases and J shed 2 bases, with 27 bases lying between them. The germline V gene encodes CDR1 GTSNPN and CDR2 SVGIG (reference sequence). This CDR3 contains 18 residues. The chain's CDR3 is CAWEIGRTRGTYNYGYTF. CDR3 sequence (DNA): TGTGCCTGGGAGATAGGACGGACACGGGGAACCTACAACTATGGCTACACCTTC.

V usage is TRBV6-5 and J usage is TRBJ1-5; tentative D call: TRBD1 (6 bases). Looked up from germline, CDR1 is MNHEY and CDR2 is SVGAGI. V was pared by 5 bases and J by 3 bases, with 11 bases between. The length of the CDR3 is 14 residues. CDR3 residues: CASSPGQYNQPQHF. The CDR3 coding sequence is TGTGCCAGCAGTCCTGGACAGTACAATCAGCCCCAGCATTTT.

This chain joins TRBV30 and TRBJ1-4; 10 nucleotides align to TRBD1. CDR1 GTSNPN and CDR2 SVGIG come from the germline V gene (reference sequence). With 2 bases clipped from V and 8 bases from J, the junction kept 8 bases outside the gene matches. CDR3 length: 15 amino acids. The CDR3 spells CAWSRQGAGGEKLFF. DNA for the CDR3: TGTGCCTGGAGTAGACAGGGGGCCGGGGGCGAAAAACTGTTTTTT.

The V and J genes are TRBV18 and TRBJ1-2; 8 positions match TRBD1. The CDR3 contains 15 residues. J lost 5 bases, V lost 6 bases, and 11 bases had no gene match. CDR1 is KGHSH and CDR2 is LQKENI in the germline V gene. The CDR3 DNA follows: TGTGCCAGCTCGTCTAAGACAGGGGACTTTTATGGCTACACCTTC. Residues: CASSSKTGDFYGYTF.

This chain connects TRBV7-3 to TRBJ2-3, with D unresolved. CDR1 SGHTA and CDR2 FQGTGA come from the germline V gene. V lost 1 base and J lost 4, with 9 bases in between. This CDR3 has 14 residues. CDR3 bases: TGTGCCAGCAGCTTAAAGGCAGGCTCAGATACGCAGTATTTT. Translating gives CASSLKAGSDTQYF.

The chain links TRBV20-1 to TRBJ1-2; D possibly corresponds to TRBD1 (5 bases). Trimming left V 6 bases short and J 1 base short, with 15 bases between. This CDR3 is built from 14 residues. Germline loops: CDR1 DFQATT, CDR2 SNEGSKA (reference sequence). CDR3 nucleotide sequence: TGCAGTGCCCCCTGGGGGGGGATTAACTATGGCTACACCTTC. This sequence encodes CSAPWGGINYGYTF.

The chain combines TRBV30 with TRBJ2-3; no clear D. This CDR3 is 12 amino acids long. V lost 2 bases and J lost 0, with 3 bases in between. In germline, CDR1 is GTSNPN, CDR2 SVGIG (reference sequence). In DNA, the CDR3 is TGTGCCTGGAGTCCCAGCACAGATACGCAGTATTTT. Translation: CAWSPSTDTQYF.